This TCR beta chain was recorded in a study of cytomegalovirus exposure and HLA in healthy donors. As for the study in general: The same platform was used for the 130 or so validation repertoires and the roughly 730 first-cohort repertoires, a later analysis reported.

Comment on this clone: Its antigen is not identified.

General study results and limits: As confirmed in vitro, a few CMV-associated chains were specific for CMV antigens. Associated with cytomegalovirus, according to the listing, were some 150 TCR beta chains. Published work reported that the classifier diagnosed cytomegalovirus status with high specificity and sensitivity.

Per germline, CDR1 LGHNA and CDR2 YSLEER. The CDR3 is made up of 15 amino acids. The germline V and J ends were trimmed by 0 bases and 5 bases, with 11 bases remaining between them. Produced via immunoSEQ multiplex PCR; TCRdb's table is partial and in-frame only. Of roughly 130,000 clones in the sample, almost 85% were seen once. Sequenced material: PBMCs. The source is a woman in her 30s in good health and CMV-seronegative. The rearrangement joins TRBV4-3 to TRBJ2-1; TRBD2 might be the D (5 bases). In nucleotides, the CDR3 is TGCGCCAGCAGCCAAGAAAGCGGTCAGAACAATGAGCAGTTCTTC. It translates to CASSQESGQNNEQFF.